Listed below are T cell receptor beta chains from one sample, sequenced in a study of T cell changes during pregnancy in multiple sclerosis. Using immunoSEQ multiplex PCR, the repertoire was profiled, and TCRdb retains in-frame clones only, with some absent. The sample gives 40,000 to 50,000 clones, 90% to 95% of which show up once; approximately 4.2% is in the top ten. The sample consisted of CD8+ T cells from peripheral blood mononuclear cells, taken in the first trimester of pregnancy. All receptors derive from a female donor with multiple sclerosis, enrolled in a pregnancy study. CDR3s include the opening cysteine and the closing phenylalanine or tryptophan. The D gene is left open where the match is weak. Expanded clones get a size class; other rows say once, few or many, or leave the size out.

clone size: NA; V gene: TRBV2; J gene: TRBJ2-7; D gene: TRBD2; CDR3 DNA: TGTGCCAGCAGTGAGAAACTAGCGGACTCCTACGAGCAGTACTTC; CDR3 protein: CASSEKLADSYEQYF
clone size: NA; V gene: TRBV15; J gene: TRBJ2-5; D gene: TRBD2; CDR3 DNA: TGTGCCACCAGCAGAGGGGCTAGCGGGAGTGAGCGAGAGACCCAGTACTTC; CDR3 protein: CATSRGASGSERETQYF
clone size: NA; V gene: TRBV2; J gene: TRBJ1-3; D gene: NA; CDR3 DNA: TGTGCCAGATCCACAGGCAACTCTGGAAACACCATATATTTT; CDR3 protein: CARSTGNSGNTIYF
clone size: NA; V gene: TRBV9; J gene: TRBJ2-7; D gene: TRBD2; CDR3 DNA: TGTGCCAGCAGCGTAACTAGCGGGGCCCACGAGCAGTACTTC; CDR3 protein: CASSVTSGAHEQYF
clone size: NA; V gene: TRBV29-1; J gene: TRBJ2-7; D gene: TRBD2; CDR3 DNA: TGCAGCGTTGCGATAACTAGCGGGAGGGAGCAGTACTTC; CDR3 protein: CSVAITSGREQYF
clone size: NA; V gene: TRBV13; J gene: TRBJ2-1; D gene: NA; CDR3 DNA: TGTGCCAGCAGCTTAGATACGGGCAATGAGCAGTTCTTC; CDR3 protein: CASSLDTGNEQFF
clone size: NA; V gene: TRBV27; J gene: TRBJ2-7; D gene: TRBD1; CDR3 DNA: TGTGCCAGCAGTCTAAGACAGGGGTCGTTCCACGAGCAGTACTTC; CDR3 protein: CASSLRQGSFHEQYF
clone size: NA; V gene: TRBV6-5; J gene: TRBJ1-2; D gene: NA; CDR3 DNA: TGTGCCAGCAGTTACGAGGGTAGCGGCTATGGCTACACCTTC; CDR3 protein: CASSYEGSGYGYTF
clone size: NA; V gene: TRBV5-5; J gene: TRBJ1-4; D gene: TRBD1; CDR3 DNA: TGTGCCAGCAGCTTACGAGGGACAGATAATGAAAAACTGTTTTTT; CDR3 protein: CASSLRGTDNEKLFF
clone size: NA; V gene: TRBV7-6; J gene: TRBJ2-1; D gene: TRBD1; CDR3 DNA: TGTGCCAGCAGCCCAAACAGGGGGCTCACGGAGTCCTACAATGAGCAGTTCTTC; CDR3 protein: CASSPNRGLTESYNEQFF
clone size: NA; V gene: TRBV13; J gene: TRBJ1-2; D gene: NA; CDR3 DNA: TGTGCCAGCAGCTTAGGCCCCAGGACAGTCCACTCTCCTTATGGCTACACCTTC; CDR3 protein: CASSLGPRTVHSPYGYTF
clone size: few; V gene: TRBV19; J gene: TRBJ1-1; D gene: NA; CDR3 DNA: TGTGCCAGTAGTCCGAACGACAGGCCTGAAGCTTTCTTT; CDR3 protein: CASSPNDRPEAFF